This T cell receptor beta chain is drawn from a study of blood T cells in healthy people across ages (dated by TCRdb to between 2014 and 2017). Broadly, across the study: Template switching captured roughly one uniquely barcoded TCR beta cDNA molecule per two T cells in model experiments. The study measured age-related changes in TCR beta repertoire diversity using deep sequencing normalized with unique cDNA molecular identifiers. Donors were grouped into four age groups: young (average approximately 16 years), middle-aged (about 38), aged (around 60) and long-lived (around 80). To avoid experimental bias, donors of different ages were spread randomly across the sequencing lanes. The study analyzed two additional independent replicas of 1 million unique cDNA reads from the same blood draw for two donors, one aged 18 to 30 and one aged 80 or older.

The donors were roughly 39 Caucasian individuals from Russia, aged roughly 6 to 100 years, who were systemically healthy. Ten milliliters of peripheral blood were collected from each donor into EDTA-treated Vacutainer tubes. Ficoll-Paque density-gradient centrifugation was used to isolate PBMCs, with at least 7 million per sample. Total RNA was extracted from PBMCs with Trizol reagent, with at least 5.5 micrograms obtained per sample. For every donor, flow cytometry on a PBMC aliquot measured the percentage of naive CD45RAhigh/CD27high T cells. What the authors observed across the whole study: There was a strong correlation between observed TCR beta diversity and the percentage of naive T cells measured by flow cytometry. Because donor CMV infection status was unknown, age-related changes in expanded clonotypes were potentially confounded. Estimates of total diversity based on one million sequenced T cells were regarded as lower bounds and as underestimates. Conclusive comparison of naive and antigen-experienced compartments was prevented by the profiling of bulk unsorted PBMCs. As age increased, observed TCR beta diversity per million T cells dropped in a roughly linear way, and a significant reduction was already evident by age roughly 40. The long-lived group showed more naive CD4+ T cells, fewer expanded clones and increased TCR diversity than the aged group, suggesting age selection.

This clonotype was observed a few times. The specificity of this receptor is unknown. Base-call qualities are not available, and no considerably larger clone is one nucleotide away. Libraries were built with 5' RACE. Instrument used: Illumina HiSeq 2500. A second PCR of roughly 7 to 11 cycles was run with a J-beta primer mix and a sample-barcoded 5' primer. Each TCR beta cDNA molecule received a unique molecular identifier from a template-switch 5' adaptor carrying 12 random nucleotides. Each sample yielded at least 2.5 million CDR3-containing paired-end reads. First-strand cDNA was synthesized from all RNA with the Mint cDNA synthesis kit, primed by a TRBC-specific oligonucleotide. All cDNA was treated with uracil-DNA glycosylase and then went through a first 18-cycle PCR with the universal primers M1SS and BC2_uni_R. As for the authors' bioinformatics: For normalization, 1 million high-quality reads, each with a distinct molecular identifier, were randomly selected from each sample. Reads with shared molecular identifiers were discarded instead of being binned into consensus sequences. MiTCR, run with a Q25 quality threshold and the strictest error-elimination algorithm, handled CDR3 identification, clonotype clustering and error correction. A nonparametric unseen species model with Euler transformation was used to estimate lower-bound total TCR beta diversity. TCRdb trimmed public reads at Q25 via fastp, called clones via MiXCR and kept in-frame beta chains. All rows with the same CDR3 protein become a single entry with the most common DNA and genes. The V and J calls here are based on TCRdb, not the publication. The sample table shows some 640,000 distinct CDR3 sequences, and less than 35% are seen once. The ten largest clones add up to approximately 14% of the sample.

This TCR came from a woman of 80 years or more in good health. Sequenced material: blood.

The CDR3 corresponds to CASSDPTEAEDNSPLHF. The nucleotide sequence is TGTGCCAGCAGTGATCCGACAGAAGCAGAGGATAATTCACCCCTCCACTTT. Here the chain combines TRBV2 and TRBJ1-6; the D region possibly corresponds to TRBD1 (5 bases align). From a lookup of the germline V gene, CDR1 and CDR2 are SNHLY and FYNNEI. The trim is 3 bases for V and 5 bases for J, with a gap of 17 bases between the germline ends. The CDR3 starts with the cysteine, ends with the phenylalanine, and has 17 residues. Left in the record is the CDR3 DNA by itself, 51 bases read in frame from the first base.